The clone carrying this T cell receptor (beta chain) was seen only once. The sample belongs to a study of blood T cell repertoires in COVID-19. Study at large: The United States, Italy and Spain supplied acute and convalescent COVID-19 samples. Nucleic acid was either cDNA or gDNA, and it came from T cells, B-cell-depleted T cells, or PBMCs.

How the authors handled the data: Amplified reference gene primers provided the basis for estimating nucleated cell counts. Some clones are missing from TCRdb's copy, which holds only in-frame ones; the method was immunoSEQ multiplex PCR. V, J and clone size derive from that table, while D and trimming were established from the DNA sequence. The table records 30,000 to 40,000 clones, roughly 90% of them present only once. The CDR3 contains 14 residues. The germline CDR1 and CDR2 sequences are MNHEY and SMNVEV (reference sequence). V gave up 3 bases and J gave up 0 bases, with 7 bases separating them.

Specimen: peripheral blood. This receptor was taken from a human donor with active COVID-19. The donor label of this sample is uncertain. The chain has TRBV27 and TRBJ2-3; D unresolved. CDR3 protein: CASSFPSSTDTQYF. Written as DNA, the CDR3 is TGTGCCAGCAGTTTCCCTAGTAGCACAGATACGCAGTATTTT.